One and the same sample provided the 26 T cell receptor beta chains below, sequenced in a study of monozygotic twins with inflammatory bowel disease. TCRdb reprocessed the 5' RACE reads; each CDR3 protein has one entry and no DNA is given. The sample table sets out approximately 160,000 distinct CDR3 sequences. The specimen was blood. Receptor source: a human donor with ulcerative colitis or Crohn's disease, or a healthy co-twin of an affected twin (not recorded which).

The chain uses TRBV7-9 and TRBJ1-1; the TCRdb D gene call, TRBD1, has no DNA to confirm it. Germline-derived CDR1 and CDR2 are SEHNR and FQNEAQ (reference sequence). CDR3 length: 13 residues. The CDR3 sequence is CASSSRGGTEAFF.

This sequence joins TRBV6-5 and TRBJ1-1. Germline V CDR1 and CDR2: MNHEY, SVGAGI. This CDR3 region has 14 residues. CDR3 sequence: CASSYGGRGTEAFF.

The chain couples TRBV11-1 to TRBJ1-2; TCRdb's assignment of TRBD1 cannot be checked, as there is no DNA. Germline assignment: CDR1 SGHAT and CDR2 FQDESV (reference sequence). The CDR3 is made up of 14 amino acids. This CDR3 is CASSFGNRDYGYTF.

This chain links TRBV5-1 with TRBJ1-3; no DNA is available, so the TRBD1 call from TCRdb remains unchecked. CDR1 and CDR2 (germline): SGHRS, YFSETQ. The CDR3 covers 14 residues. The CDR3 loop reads CASSPTGTGNTIYF.

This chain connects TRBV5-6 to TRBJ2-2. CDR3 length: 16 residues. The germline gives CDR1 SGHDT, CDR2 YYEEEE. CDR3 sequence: CASSLVSWWVTGELFF.

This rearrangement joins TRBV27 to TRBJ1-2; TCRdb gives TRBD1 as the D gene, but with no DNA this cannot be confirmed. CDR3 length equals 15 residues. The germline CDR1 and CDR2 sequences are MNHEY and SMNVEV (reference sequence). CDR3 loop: CASSSTGTLNYGYTF.

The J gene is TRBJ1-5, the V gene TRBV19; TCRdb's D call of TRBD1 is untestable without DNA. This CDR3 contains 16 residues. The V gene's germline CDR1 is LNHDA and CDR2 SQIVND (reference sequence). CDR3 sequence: CASSIIRDRRNQPQHF.

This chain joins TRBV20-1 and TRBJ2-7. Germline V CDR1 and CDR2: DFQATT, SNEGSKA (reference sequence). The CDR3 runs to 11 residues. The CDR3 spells CSARDNYEQYF.

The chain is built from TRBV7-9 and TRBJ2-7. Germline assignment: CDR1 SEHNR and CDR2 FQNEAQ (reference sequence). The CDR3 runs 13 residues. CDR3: CASSLSERYEQYF. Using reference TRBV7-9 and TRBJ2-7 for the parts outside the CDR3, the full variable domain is DTGVSQNPRHKITKRGQNVTFRCDPISEHNRLYWYRQTLGQGPEFLTYFQNEAQLEKSRLLSDRFSAERPKGSFSTLEIQRTEQGDSAMYLCASSLSERYEQYFGPGTRLTVT.

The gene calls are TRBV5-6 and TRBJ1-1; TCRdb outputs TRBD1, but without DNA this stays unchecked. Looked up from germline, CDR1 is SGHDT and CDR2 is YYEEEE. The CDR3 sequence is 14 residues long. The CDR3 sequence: CASSSTGENTEAFF.

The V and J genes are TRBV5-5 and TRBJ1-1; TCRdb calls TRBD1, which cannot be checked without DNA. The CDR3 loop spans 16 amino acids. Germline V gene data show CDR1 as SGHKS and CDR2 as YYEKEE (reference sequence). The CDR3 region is CASSLEFRGRVTEAFF.

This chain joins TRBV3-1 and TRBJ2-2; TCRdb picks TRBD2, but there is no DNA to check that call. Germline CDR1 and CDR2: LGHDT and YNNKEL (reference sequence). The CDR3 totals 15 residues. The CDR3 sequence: CASSQVPGVPGELFF.

The CDR3 protein is CASSAGAGENQPQHF. The rearrangement uses TRBV5-1 and TRBJ1-5; without DNA, the TCRdb call of TRBD1 cannot be checked. CDR1 and CDR2 from the germline V gene are SGHRS and YFSETQ. CDR3 length: 15 residues.

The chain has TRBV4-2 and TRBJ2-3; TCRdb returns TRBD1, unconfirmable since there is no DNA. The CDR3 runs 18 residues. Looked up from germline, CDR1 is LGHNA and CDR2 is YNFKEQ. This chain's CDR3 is CASSPIGAGETSTDTQYF.

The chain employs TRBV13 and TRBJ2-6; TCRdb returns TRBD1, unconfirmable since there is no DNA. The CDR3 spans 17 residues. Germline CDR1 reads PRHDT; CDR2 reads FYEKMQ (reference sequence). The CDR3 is CASSLGTGASGANVLTF.

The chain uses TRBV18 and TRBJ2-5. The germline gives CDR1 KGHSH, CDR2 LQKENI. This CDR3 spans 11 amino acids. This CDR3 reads CASSPEETQYF.

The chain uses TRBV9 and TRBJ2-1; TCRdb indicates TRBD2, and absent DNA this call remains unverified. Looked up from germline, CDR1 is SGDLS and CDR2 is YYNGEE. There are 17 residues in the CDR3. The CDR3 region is CASSMRTFQASYNEQFF. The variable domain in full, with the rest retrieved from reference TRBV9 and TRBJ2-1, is DSGVTQTPKHLITATGQRVTLRCSPRSGDLSVYWYQQSLDQGLQFLIQYYNGEERAKGNILERFSAQQFPDLHSELNLSSLELGDSALYFCASSMRTFQASYNEQFFGPGTRLTVL.

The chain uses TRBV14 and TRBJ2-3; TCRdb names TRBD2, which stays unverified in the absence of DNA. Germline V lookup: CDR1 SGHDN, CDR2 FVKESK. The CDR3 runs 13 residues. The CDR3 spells CASSQNIATTQYF.

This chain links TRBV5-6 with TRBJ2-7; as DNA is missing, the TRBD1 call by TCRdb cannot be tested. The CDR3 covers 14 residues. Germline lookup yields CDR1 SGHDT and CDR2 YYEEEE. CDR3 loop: CASSLPGRGHEQYF.

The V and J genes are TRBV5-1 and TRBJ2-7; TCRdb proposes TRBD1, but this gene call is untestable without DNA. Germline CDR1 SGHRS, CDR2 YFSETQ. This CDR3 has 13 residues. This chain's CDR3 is CASSTLDNYEQYF.

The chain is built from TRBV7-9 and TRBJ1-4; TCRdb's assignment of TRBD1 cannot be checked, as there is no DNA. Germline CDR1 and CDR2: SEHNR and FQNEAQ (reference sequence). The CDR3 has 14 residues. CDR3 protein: CASSPGPGDEKLFF.

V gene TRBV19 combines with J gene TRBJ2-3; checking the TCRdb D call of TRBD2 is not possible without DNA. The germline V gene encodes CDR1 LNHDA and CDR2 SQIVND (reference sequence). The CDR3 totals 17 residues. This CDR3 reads CASSTAPLAAITDTQYF.

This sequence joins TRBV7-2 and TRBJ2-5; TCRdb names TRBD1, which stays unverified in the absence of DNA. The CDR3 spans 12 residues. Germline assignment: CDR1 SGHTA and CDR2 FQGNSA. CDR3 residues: CASSGAGETQYF.

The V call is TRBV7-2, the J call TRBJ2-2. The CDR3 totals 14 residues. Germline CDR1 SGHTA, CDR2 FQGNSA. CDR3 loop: CASSLGWNTGELFF. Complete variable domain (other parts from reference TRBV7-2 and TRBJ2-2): GAGVSQSPSNKVTEKGKDVELRCDPISGHTALYWYRQSLGQGLEFLIYFQGNSAPDKSGLPSDRFSAERTGGSVSTLTIQRTQQEDSAVYLCASSLGWNTGELFFGEGSRLTVL.

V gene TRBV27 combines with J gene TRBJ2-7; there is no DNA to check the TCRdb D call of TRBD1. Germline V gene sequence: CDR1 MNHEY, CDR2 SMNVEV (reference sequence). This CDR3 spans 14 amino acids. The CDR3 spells CASSLRQGTYEQYF.

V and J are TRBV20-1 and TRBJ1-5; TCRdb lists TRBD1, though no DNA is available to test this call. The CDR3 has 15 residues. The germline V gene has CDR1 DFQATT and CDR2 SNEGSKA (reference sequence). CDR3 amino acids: CSAYSDRGGNQPQHF.